These T cell receptor beta chains were read from a single sample in a study of radiation and T cells in renal cell carcinoma. Profiling relied on immunoSEQ multiplex PCR, and the TCRdb table lists in-frame clones only, not all of them. The repertoire includes about 49,000 clones, roughly 80% of them detected once, and 25% to 35% sits in the top ten. Source: blood, taken from a patient whose treatment included radiotherapy and nephrectomy. These TCRs come from a woman aged 70-85 years with renal cell carcinoma. The CDR3 runs from the conserved cysteine through the conserved F or W. D genes are given only for firm matches.

CDR3 protein: CASSINPGANEQFF
CDR3 DNA: TGTGCCAGTAGTATTAATCCGGGGGCTAATGAGCAGTTCTTC
V gene: TRBV19
J gene: TRBJ2-1
CDR3 length: 14
D gene: .

CDR3 protein: CASRADPSGANVLTF
CDR3 DNA: TGTGCCAGCAGGGCAGATCCGTCTGGGGCCAACGTCCTGACTTTC
V gene: TRBV6-6
J gene: TRBJ2-6
CDR3 length: 15
D gene: .

CDR3 protein: CASSQDDGYEQYF
CDR3 DNA: TGCGCCAGCAGCCAAGATGATGGGTACGAGCAGTACTTC
V gene: TRBV4-3
J gene: TRBJ2-7
CDR3 length: 13
D gene: .

CDR3 protein: CASSFGSGETQYF
CDR3 DNA: TGTGCCAGCAGCTTCGGGTCTGGAGAGACCCAGTACTTC
V gene: TRBV7-7
J gene: TRBJ2-5
CDR3 length: 13
D gene: .

CDR3 protein: CASSLGLATREQYF
CDR3 DNA: TGTGCCAGCAGTTTAGGACTAGCGACTCGCGAGCAGTACTTC
V gene: TRBV27
J gene: TRBJ2-7
CDR3 length: 14
D gene: TRBD2

CDR3 protein: CASSRPGRGYGYTF
CDR3 DNA: TGCGCCAGCAGCCGCCCCGGGCGCGGCTATGGCTACACCTTC
V gene: TRBV4-1
J gene: TRBJ1-2
CDR3 length: 14
D gene: .

CDR3 protein: CASSWTGGNTEAFF
CDR3 DNA: TGTGCCAGTAGTTGGACAGGGGGCAACACTGAAGCTTTCTTT
V gene: TRBV19
J gene: TRBJ1-1
CDR3 length: 14
D gene: TRBD1

CDR3 protein: CSAEVGSGSDTQYF
CDR3 DNA: TGCAGCGCAGAAGTAGGGTCGGGGTCAGATACGCAGTATTTT
V gene: TRBV29-1
J gene: TRBJ2-3
CDR3 length: 14
D gene: .

CDR3 protein: CASSQETAASGSLYEQYF
CDR3 DNA: TGCGCCAGCAGCCAAGAGACGGCAGCTAGCGGGAGTTTATACGAGCAGTACTTC
V gene: TRBV4-3
J gene: TRBJ2-7
CDR3 length: 18
D gene: TRBD2

CDR3 protein: CASSSHRHEGELFF
CDR3 DNA: TGCGCCAGCAGCAGTCACAGGCATGAGGGGGAGCTGTTTTTT
V gene: TRBV5-1
J gene: TRBJ2-2
CDR3 length: 14
D gene: .

CDR3 protein: CASSSTGLAGGNNEQFF
CDR3 DNA: TGTGCCAGCAGCTCAACAGGACTAGCGGGAGGGAACAATGAGCAGTTCTTC
V gene: TRBV7-2
J gene: TRBJ2-1
CDR3 length: 17
D gene: TRBD2

CDR3 protein: CASSIPRDTSTGELFF
CDR3 DNA: TGTGCCAGTAGTATCCCCAGGGACACTTCCACCGGGGAGCTGTTTTTT
V gene: TRBV19
J gene: TRBJ2-2
CDR3 length: 16
D gene: .

CDR3 protein: CASSSLRGEGSGNTIYF
CDR3 DNA: TGTGCCAGCTCAAGTTTACGAGGGGAAGGCTCTGGAAACACCATATATTTT
V gene: TRBV18
J gene: TRBJ1-3
CDR3 length: 17
D gene: .